This T cell receptor beta chain is from a study of human T cells and chemical hapten exposure. Study in general: Diphenylcyclopropenone, dosed weekly to the scalp, was given to patients throughout the approximately 24-week study. Minor pooled library volume differences mainly drove per-sample TCR yield variation.

Time point of the sample: patch test 3, about 24 weeks after DPC sensitization. Treatment of the sample: therapeutic diphenylcyclopropenone sensitization with weekly scalp DPC. Patch tests were applied only after blood draws. TCRdb analysed the RACE reads with MiXCR anew, one entry per CDR3 protein. The sample lists some 84,000 distinct CDR3 sequences, roughly 10% occurring once. Many counts were recorded for this clonotype. Its antigen is not identified. Broader study findings: It was expanded TCRs that formed significantly more large CDR3 similarity clusters than controls did.

This clonotype was obtained from a woman in her forties or fifties with alopecia areata. Some clones in this sample may be carry-over from other donors' samples. Sequencing used whole blood, obtained in connection with sensitization to the hapten diphenylcyclopropenone (DPC).

The CDR3 coding sequence is TGTGCCAGCAGCCAAGATCCCGCAACTAATGAAAAACTGTTTTTT. Amino acids: CASSQDPATNEKLFF. This rearrangement joins TRBV4-2 to TRBJ1-4; D call uncertain. Between the trimmed V and J ends, which lost 0 bases and 0 bases, there was a span of 5 bases. The CDR3 runs to 15 residues. Per germline, CDR1 LGHNA and CDR2 YNFKEQ.